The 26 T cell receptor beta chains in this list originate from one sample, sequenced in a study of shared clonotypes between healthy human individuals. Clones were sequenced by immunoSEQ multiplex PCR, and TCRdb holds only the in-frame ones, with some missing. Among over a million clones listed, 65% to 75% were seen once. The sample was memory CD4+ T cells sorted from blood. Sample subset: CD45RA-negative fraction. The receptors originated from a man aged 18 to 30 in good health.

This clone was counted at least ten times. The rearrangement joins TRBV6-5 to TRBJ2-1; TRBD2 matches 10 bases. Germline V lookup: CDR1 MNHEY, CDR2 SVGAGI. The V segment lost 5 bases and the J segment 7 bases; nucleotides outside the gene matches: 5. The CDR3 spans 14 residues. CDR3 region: CASSKSGGANEQFF. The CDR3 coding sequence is TGTGCCAGCAGTAAGAGCGGGGGGGCGAATGAGCAGTTCTTC.

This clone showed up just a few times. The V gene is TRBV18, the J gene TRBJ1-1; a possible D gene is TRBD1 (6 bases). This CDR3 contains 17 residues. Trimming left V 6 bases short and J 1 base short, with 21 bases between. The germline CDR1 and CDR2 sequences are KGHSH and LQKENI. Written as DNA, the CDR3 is TGTGCCAGCTCCCTTACCGGGACACAGTCTCAGAACACTGAAGCTTTCTTT. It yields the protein CASSLTGTQSQNTEAFF.

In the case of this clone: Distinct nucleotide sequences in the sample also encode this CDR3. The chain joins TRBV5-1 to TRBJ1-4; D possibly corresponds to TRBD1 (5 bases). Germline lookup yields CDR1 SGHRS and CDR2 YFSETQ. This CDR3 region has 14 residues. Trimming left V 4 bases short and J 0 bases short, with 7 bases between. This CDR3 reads CASSPTATNEKLFF. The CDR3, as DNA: TGCGCCAGCAGCCCGACAGCAACTAATGAAAAACTGTTTTTT.

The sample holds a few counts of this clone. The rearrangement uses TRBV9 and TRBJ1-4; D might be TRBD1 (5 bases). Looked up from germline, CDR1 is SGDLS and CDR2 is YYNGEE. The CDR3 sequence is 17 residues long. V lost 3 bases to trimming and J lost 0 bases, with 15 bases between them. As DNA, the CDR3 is TGTGCCAGCAGCGCGCGACAGAACCTTGCAACTAATGAAAAACTGTTTTTT. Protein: CASSARQNLATNEKLFF.

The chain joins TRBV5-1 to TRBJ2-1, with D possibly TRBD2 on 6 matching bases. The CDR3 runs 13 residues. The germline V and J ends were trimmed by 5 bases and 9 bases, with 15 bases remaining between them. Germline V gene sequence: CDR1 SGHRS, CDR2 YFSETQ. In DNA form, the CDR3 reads TGCGCCAGCAGTCCGCTCGCGGGGAGTGAGCAGTTCTTC. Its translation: CASSPLAGSEQFF.

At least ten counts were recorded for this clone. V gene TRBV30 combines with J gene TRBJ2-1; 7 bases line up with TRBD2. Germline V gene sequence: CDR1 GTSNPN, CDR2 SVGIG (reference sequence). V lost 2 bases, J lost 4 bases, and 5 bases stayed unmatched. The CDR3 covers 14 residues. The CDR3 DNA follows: TGTGCCTGGAGTTTGGGGGGGGTTTACAATGAGCAGTTCTTC. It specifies CAWSLGGVYNEQFF.

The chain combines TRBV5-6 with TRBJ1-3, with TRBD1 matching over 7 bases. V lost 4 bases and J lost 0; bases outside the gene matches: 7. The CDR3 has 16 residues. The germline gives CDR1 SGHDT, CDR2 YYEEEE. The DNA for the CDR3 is TGTGCCAGCAGCCGACTGGGACAGCTCTCTGGAAACACCATATATTTT. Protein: CASSRLGQLSGNTIYF.

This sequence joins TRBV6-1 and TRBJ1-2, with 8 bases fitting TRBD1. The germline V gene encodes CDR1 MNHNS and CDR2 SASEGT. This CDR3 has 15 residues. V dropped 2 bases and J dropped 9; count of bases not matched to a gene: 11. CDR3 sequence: CASSEQDPGQARYTF. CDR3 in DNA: TGTGCCAGCAGTGAACAAGACCCGGGACAGGCTCGCTACACCTTC.

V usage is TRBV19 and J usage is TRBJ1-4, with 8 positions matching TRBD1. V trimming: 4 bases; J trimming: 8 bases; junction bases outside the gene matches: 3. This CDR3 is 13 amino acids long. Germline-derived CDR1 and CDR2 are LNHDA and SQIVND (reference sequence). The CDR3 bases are TGTGCCAGTAGTAAATGGACAGGGGAAAAACTGTTTTTT. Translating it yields CASSKWTGEKLFF. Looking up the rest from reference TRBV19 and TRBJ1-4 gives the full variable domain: DGGITQSPKYLFRKEGQNVTLSCEQNLNHDAMYWYRQDPGQGLRLIYYSQIVNDFQKGDIAEGYSVSREKKESFPLTVTSAQKNPTAFYLCASSKWTGEKLFFGSGTQLSVL.

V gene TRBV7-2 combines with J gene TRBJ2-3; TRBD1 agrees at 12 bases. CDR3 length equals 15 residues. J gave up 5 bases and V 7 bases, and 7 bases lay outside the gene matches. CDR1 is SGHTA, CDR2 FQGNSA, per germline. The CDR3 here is CASKPGQGAQDTQYF. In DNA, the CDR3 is TGTGCCAGCAAACCGGGACAGGGGGCGCAAGATACGCAGTATTTT.

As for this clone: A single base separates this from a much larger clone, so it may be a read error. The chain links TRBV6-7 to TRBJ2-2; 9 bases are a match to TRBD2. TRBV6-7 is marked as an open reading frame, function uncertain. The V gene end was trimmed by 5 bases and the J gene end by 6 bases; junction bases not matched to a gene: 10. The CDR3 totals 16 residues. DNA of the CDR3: TGTGCCAGCAGTGAGACTGGCGGGGGGGCCTCCGGGGAGCTGTTTTTT. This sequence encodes CASSETGGGASGELFF.

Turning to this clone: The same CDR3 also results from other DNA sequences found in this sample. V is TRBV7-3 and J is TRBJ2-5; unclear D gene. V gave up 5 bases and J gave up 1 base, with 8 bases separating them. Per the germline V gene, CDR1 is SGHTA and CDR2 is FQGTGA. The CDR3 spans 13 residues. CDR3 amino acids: CASSLTIQETQYF. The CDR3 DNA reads TGTGCCAGCAGCCTGACAATCCAAGAGACCCAGTACTTC.

CDR3 DNA sequence: TGTGCCAGCAGGATTAGCAGGGATGGCTACACCTTC. Translation: CASRISRDGYTF. The gene calls are TRBV7-8 and TRBJ1-2, with D maybe TRBD1 (5 bases). Germline V gene data show CDR1 as SGHVS and CDR2 as FQNEAQ. Between the trimmed V and J ends, which lost 6 bases and 6 bases, there was a span of 11 bases. The CDR3 is 12 amino acids.

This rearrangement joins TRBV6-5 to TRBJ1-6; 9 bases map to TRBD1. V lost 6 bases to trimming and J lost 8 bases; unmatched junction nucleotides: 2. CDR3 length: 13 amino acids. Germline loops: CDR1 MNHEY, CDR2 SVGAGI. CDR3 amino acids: CASRDRGYSPLHF. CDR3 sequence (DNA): TGTGCCAGCAGGGACAGGGGATATTCACCCCTCCACTTT.

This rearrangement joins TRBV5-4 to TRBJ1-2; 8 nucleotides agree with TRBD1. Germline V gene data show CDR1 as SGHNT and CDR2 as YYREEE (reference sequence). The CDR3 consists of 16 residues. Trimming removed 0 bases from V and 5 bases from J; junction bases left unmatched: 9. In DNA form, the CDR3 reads TGTGCCAGCAGCTTGGCCCCAGGGGGCGCTTCGTATGGCTACACCTTC. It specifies CASSLAPGGASYGYTF. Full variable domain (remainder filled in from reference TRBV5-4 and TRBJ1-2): ETGVTQSPTHLIKTRGQQVTLRCSSQSGHNTVSWYQQALGQGPQFIFQYYREEENGRGNFPPRFSGLQFPNYSSELNVNALELDDSALYLCASSLAPGGASYGYTFGSGTRLTVV.

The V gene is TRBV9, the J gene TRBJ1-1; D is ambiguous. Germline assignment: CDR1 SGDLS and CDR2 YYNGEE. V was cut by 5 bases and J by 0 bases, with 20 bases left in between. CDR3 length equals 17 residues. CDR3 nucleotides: TGTGCCAGCAGGCGAGGGTCTGATCTCGGGATGAACACTGAAGCTTTCTTT. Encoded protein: CASRRGSDLGMNTEAFF.

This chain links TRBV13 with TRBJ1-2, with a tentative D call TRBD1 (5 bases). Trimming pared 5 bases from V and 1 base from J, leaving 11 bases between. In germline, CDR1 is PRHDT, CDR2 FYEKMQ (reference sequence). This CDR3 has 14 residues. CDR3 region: CASSQIQDNYGYTF. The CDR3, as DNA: TGTGCCAGCAGCCAGATACAGGATAACTATGGCTACACCTTC. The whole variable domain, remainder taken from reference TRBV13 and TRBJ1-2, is AAGVIQSPRHLIKEKRETATLKCYPIPRHDTVYWYQQGPGQDPQFLISFYEKMQSDKGSIPDRFSAQQFSDYHSELNMSSLELGDSALYFCASSQIQDNYGYTFGSGTRLTVV.

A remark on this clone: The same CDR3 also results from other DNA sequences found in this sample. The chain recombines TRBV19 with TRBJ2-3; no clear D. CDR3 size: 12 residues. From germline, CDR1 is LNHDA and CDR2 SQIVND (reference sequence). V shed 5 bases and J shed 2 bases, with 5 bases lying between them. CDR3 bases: TGTGCCAGTAGTGTGTCCACAGATACGCAGTATTTT. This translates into CASSVSTDTQYF.

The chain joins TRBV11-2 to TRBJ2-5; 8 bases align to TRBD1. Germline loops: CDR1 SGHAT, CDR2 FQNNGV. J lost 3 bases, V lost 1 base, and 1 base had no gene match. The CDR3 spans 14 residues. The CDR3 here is CASSLGQGKETQYF. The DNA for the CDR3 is TGTGCCAGCAGCTTAGGACAGGGGAAAGAGACCCAGTACTTC.

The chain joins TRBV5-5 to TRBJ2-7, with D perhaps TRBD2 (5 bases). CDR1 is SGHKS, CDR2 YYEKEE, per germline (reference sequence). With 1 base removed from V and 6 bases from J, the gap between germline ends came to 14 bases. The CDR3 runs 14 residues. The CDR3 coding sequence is TGTGCCAGCAGCTTGAGCGGTAGCGTTAGCGAGCAGTACTTC. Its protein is CASSLSGSVSEQYF.

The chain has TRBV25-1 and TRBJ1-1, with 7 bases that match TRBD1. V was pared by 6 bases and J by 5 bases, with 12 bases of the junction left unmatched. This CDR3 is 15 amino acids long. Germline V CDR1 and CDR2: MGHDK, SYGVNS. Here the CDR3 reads CASRTRDSRLTEAFF. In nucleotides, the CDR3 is TGTGCCAGCAGGACCCGGGACAGCCGTTTGACTGAAGCTTTCTTT. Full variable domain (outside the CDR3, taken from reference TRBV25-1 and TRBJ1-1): EADIYQTPRYLVIGTGKKITLECSQTMGHDKMYWYQQDPGMELHLIHYSYGVNSTEKGDLSSESTVSRIRTEHFPLTLESARPSHTSQYLCASRTRDSRLTEAFFGQGTRLTVV.

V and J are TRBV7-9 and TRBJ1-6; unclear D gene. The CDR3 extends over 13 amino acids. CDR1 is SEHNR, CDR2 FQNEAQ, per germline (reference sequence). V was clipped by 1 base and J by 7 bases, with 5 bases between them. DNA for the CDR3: TGTGCCAGCAGCTTAGTAGGGAATTCACCCCTCCACTTT. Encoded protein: CASSLVGNSPLHF.

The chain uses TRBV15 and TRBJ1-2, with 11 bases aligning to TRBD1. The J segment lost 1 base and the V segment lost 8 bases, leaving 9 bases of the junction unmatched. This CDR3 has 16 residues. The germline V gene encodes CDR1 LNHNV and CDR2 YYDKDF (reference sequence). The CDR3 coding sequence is TGTGCCACCCGCCCCGGGGACAGGGGGAATAACTATGGCTACACCTTC. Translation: CATRPGDRGNNYGYTF.

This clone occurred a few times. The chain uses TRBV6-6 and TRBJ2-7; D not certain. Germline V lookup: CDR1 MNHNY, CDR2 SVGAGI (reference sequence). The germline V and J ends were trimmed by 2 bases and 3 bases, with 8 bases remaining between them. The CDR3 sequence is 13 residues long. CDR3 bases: TGTGCCAGCAGTTACAGGCAGAACTACGAGCAGTACTTC. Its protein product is CASSYRQNYEQYF.

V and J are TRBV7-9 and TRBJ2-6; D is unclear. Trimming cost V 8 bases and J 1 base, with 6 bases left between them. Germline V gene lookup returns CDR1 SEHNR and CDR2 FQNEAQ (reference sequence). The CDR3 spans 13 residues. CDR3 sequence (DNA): TGTGCCAGCGGACCATCTGGGGCCAACGTCCTGACTTTC. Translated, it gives CASGPSGANVLTF.

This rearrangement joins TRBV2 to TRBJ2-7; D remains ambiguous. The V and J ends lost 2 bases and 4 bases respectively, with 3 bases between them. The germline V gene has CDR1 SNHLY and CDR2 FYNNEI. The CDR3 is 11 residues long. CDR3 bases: TGTGCCAGCAGTGAACAGTACGAGCAGTACTTC. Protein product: CASSEQYEQYF.